The 9 T cell receptor beta chains given below trace back to one sample, sequenced in a study of T cell responses to AZD1222 COVID-19 vaccine. Method: immunoSEQ multiplex PCR; TCRdb's copy keeps in-frame clones and lacks some. The sample lists 120,000 or so clones; roughly 92% were seen once. The material was peripheral blood, obtained on day 0 of AZD1222 vaccination. These receptor sequences come from an adult in good health.

The chain's CDR3 is CASSGTEYNEQFF. The CDR3 DNA follows: TGTGCCAGCAGTGGGACAGAGTACAATGAGCAGTTCTTC. The chain combines TRBV28 with TRBJ2-1, with TRBD1 matching over 7 bases. The ends lost 5 bases at V and 4 bases at J; junction bases unmatched: 2. This CDR3 comprises 13 residues. Germline loops: CDR1 MDHEN, CDR2 SYDVKM.

CDR3: CASSLRVMIRIPRNTEAFF. CDR3 DNA sequence: TGTGCCAGCAGTTTGAGAGTAATGATAAGGATCCCCAGGAACACTGAAGCTTTCTTT. This chain links TRBV28 with TRBJ1-1; D is unclear. Deletions cut 3 bases from V and 1 base from J, with 24 bases between. The length of the CDR3 is 19 residues. From germline, CDR1 is MDHEN and CDR2 SYDVKM.

The V gene is TRBV27, the J gene TRBJ1-2; weak D call: TRBD1 (5 bases). V was cut by 0 bases and J by 6 bases, with 20 bases left in between. The V gene's germline CDR1 is MNHEY and CDR2 SMNVEV (reference sequence). CDR3 length: 17 amino acids. The CDR3 DNA sequence: TGTGCCAGCAGTTTATCCTTTGTTGTTCGGGGCGGGAATGGCTACACCTTC. It specifies CASSLSFVVRGGNGYTF.

The chain uses TRBV28 and TRBJ1-2, with D unclear. The CDR3 is 14 residues long. V was shortened by 1 base and J by 8 bases, with 14 bases between the two germline ends. The germline gives CDR1 MDHEN, CDR2 SYDVKM. The CDR3, as DNA: TGTGCCAGCAGTTTATTAATAGCGGGGAACGGCTACACCTTC. Its protein product is CASSLLIAGNGYTF.

J is TRBJ1-1 and V is TRBV5-1; TRBD1 agrees at 8 bases. There are 14 residues in the CDR3. After removal of 4 bases from V and 11 bases from J, the junction contained 13 bases not matched to a gene. CDR1 is SGHRS and CDR2 is YFSETQ in the germline V gene. CDR3 residues: CASSPAQGAGTAFF. CDR3 bases: TGCGCCAGCAGCCCAGCCCAGGGGGCGGGAACGGCTTTCTTT.

The chain couples TRBV19 to TRBJ1-4; 8 bases match TRBD1. CDR1 and CDR2 (germline): LNHDA, SQIVND (reference sequence). J lost 5 bases, V lost 6 bases, and 11 bases had no gene match. The CDR3 consists of 16 residues. This CDR3 reads CASSSRPGQVNEKLFF. CDR3 in DNA: TGTGCCAGTAGCTCCAGGCCGGGACAGGTGAATGAAAAACTGTTTTTT.

The CDR3 DNA is TGTGCCAGCAGTTATGGTTTTCAGGGGGGCGAGCAGTACTTC. Protein sequence: CASSYGFQGGEQYF. The chain carries TRBV6-5 and TRBJ2-7; D possibly corresponds to TRBD1 (7 bases). From germline, CDR1 is MNHEY and CDR2 SVGAGI. V was shortened by 3 bases and J by 6 bases, with 15 bases between the two germline ends. The CDR3 is made up of 14 amino acids.

The DNA for the CDR3 is TGTGCCAGTACTTTTGGAAATTCACCCCTCCACTTT. It yields the protein CASTFGNSPLHF. The gene calls are TRBV19 and TRBJ1-6, with no clear D. The CDR3 is 12 residues long. V lost 7 bases to trimming and J lost 7 bases, with 8 bases between them. CDR1 LNHDA and CDR2 SQIVND come from the germline V gene (reference sequence).

The V gene is TRBV6-6, the J gene TRBJ1-5; a weak D match, TRBD1 (6 bases). The CDR3 loop spans 13 amino acids. V was trimmed by 5 bases and J by 4 bases, leaving 9 bases between them. CDR1 MNHNY and CDR2 SVGAGI come from the germline V gene (reference sequence). Here the CDR3 reads CASSQQGNQPQHF. CDR3 nucleotides: TGTGCCAGCAGTCAACAGGGAAATCAGCCCCAGCATTTT.